This T cell receptor (beta chain) was obtained from a study of T cells after yellow fever vaccination. Study details: Libraries from low-cell-number fractions were prepared with the SMART-Seq v4 Ultra Low Input RNA kit.

The 5'RACE template-switching step produced TCR cDNA and added a universal primer site and UMIs. In TCRdb, the 5' RACE reads were re-called with MiXCR into one record per CDR3 protein. This table holds some 120,000 distinct CDR3 sequences, under 9% found once. The CDR3 has 13 amino acids. Germline V gene data show CDR1 as LNHDA and CDR2 as SQIVND (reference sequence). V was pared by 1 base and J by 5 bases, with 9 bases between. This chain joins TRBV19 and TRBJ2-7; the D is unclear. The TCR originated in a young man who received the YFV17D yellow fever vaccine. The specimen was CD8+ T cells sorted from PBMCs, collected on the day of the yellow fever booster vaccination. The CDR3, as DNA: TGTGCCAGTAGTATAGCTCTCGGAAACGAGCAGTACTTC. It yields the protein CASSIALGNEQYF.